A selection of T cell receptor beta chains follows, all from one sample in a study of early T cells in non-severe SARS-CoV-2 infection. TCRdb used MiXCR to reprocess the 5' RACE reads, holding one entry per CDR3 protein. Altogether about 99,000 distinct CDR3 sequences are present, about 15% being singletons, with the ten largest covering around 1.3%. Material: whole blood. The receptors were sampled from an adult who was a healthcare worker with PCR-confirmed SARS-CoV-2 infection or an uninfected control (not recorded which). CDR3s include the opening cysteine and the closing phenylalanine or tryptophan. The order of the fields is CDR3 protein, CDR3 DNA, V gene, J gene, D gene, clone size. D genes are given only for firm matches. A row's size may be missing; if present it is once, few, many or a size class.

cdr3_aa: CSVKLDGIYEQYF; cdr3_nt: TGCAGCGTCAAGCTGGACGGGATCTACGAGCAGTACTTC; v_call: TRBV29-1; j_call: TRBJ2-7; d_call: NA; clone_size: NA
cdr3_aa: CASSVGGRSYNEQFF; cdr3_nt: TGTGCCAGCAGCGTAGGCGGGAGGAGTTACAATGAGCAGTTCTTC; v_call: TRBV9; j_call: TRBJ2-1; d_call: TRBD2; clone_size: NA
cdr3_aa: CASSLGSGNTDTQYF; cdr3_nt: TGTGCCAGCAGCTTAGGGTCGGGAAACACAGATACGCAGTATTTT; v_call: TRBV7-9; j_call: TRBJ2-3; d_call: NA; clone_size: NA
cdr3_aa: CASSLVPQRQLTGANVLTF; cdr3_nt: TGTGCCAGCAGCTTAGTGCCTCAGAGACAACTAACTGGGGCCAACGTCCTGACTTTC; v_call: TRBV11-2; j_call: TRBJ2-6; d_call: NA; clone_size: few
cdr3_aa: CASSPWIQGNPGELFF; cdr3_nt: TGTGCCAGCAGCCCCTGGATACAGGGGAATCCCGGGGAGCTGTTTTTT; v_call: TRBV12-3/TRBV12-4; j_call: TRBJ2-2; d_call: TRBD1; clone_size: once
cdr3_aa: CASVTGNYGYTF; cdr3_nt: TGTGCCAGCGTAACAGGGAACTATGGCTACACCTTC; v_call: TRBV6-2/TRBV6-3; j_call: TRBJ1-2; d_call: NA; clone_size: NA
cdr3_aa: CASSSTDGSNEQFF; cdr3_nt: TGTGCCAGCAGTTCCACCGACGGAAGCAATGAGCAGTTCTTC; v_call: TRBV6-2/TRBV6-3; j_call: TRBJ2-1; d_call: NA; clone_size: few
cdr3_aa: CASSGRQQNEKLFF; cdr3_nt: TGTGCCAGCTCCGGTAGACAGCAGAATGAAAAACTGTTTTTT; v_call: TRBV19; j_call: TRBJ1-4; d_call: NA; clone_size: few
cdr3_aa: CASSQDRDRGLGNTIYF; cdr3_nt: TGCGCCAGCAGCCAAGATCGGGACAGGGGGCTCGGAAACACCATATATTTT; v_call: TRBV4-3; j_call: TRBJ1-3; d_call: TRBD1; clone_size: NA
cdr3_aa: CASSYILDGGEEQYF; cdr3_nt: TGTGCCAGCAGCTATATCCTGGACGGGGGAGAAGAGCAGTACTTC; v_call: TRBV7-9; j_call: TRBJ2-7; d_call: NA; clone_size: NA
cdr3_aa: CSVQGTGGNTGELFF; cdr3_nt: TGCAGCGTTCAAGGGACAGGGGGGAACACCGGGGAGCTGTTTTTT; v_call: TRBV29-1; j_call: TRBJ2-2; d_call: TRBD1; clone_size: NA
cdr3_aa: CASSWGRENQPQHF; cdr3_nt: TGTGCCAGCAGTTGGGGACGGGAGAATCAGCCCCAGCATTTT; v_call: TRBV6-2/TRBV6-3; j_call: TRBJ1-5; d_call: NA; clone_size: few
cdr3_aa: CASSLQDGKLFF; cdr3_nt: TGTGCCAGCAGCTTACAGGATGGCAAACTGTTTTTT; v_call: TRBV5-4; j_call: TRBJ1-4; d_call: NA; clone_size: few
cdr3_aa: CASSLLAGAADTQYF; cdr3_nt: TGTGCCAGCAGCTTATTAGCGGGAGCTGCAGATACGCAGTATTTT; v_call: TRBV7-9; j_call: TRBJ2-3; d_call: TRBD2; clone_size: NA
cdr3_aa: CASRHSGLAGGRETQYF; cdr3_nt: TGTGCCAGCAGACACTCCGGACTAGCGGGAGGGCGAGAGACCCAGTACTTC; v_call: TRBV28; j_call: TRBJ2-5; d_call: TRBD2; clone_size: NA
cdr3_aa: CATREGTEAFF; cdr3_nt: TGCGCAACCAGGGAGGGCACTGAAGCTTTCTTT; v_call: TRBV7-2; j_call: TRBJ1-1; d_call: NA; clone_size: few
cdr3_aa: CASSYANDYGGRELFF; cdr3_nt: TGTGCCAGCAGCTACGCCAATGACTATGGCGGTCGGGAGCTGTTTTTT; v_call: TRBV11-2; j_call: TRBJ2-2; d_call: NA; clone_size: few
cdr3_aa: CASSPPSGSPTDTQYF; cdr3_nt: TGTGCCAGCTCACCCCCCAGCGGGAGCCCAACAGATACGCAGTATTTT; v_call: TRBV18; j_call: TRBJ2-3; d_call: TRBD2; clone_size: few
cdr3_aa: CSARDLAGVGNEQFF; cdr3_nt: TGCAGTGCTAGAGATCTAGCGGGAGTTGGGAATGAGCAGTTCTTC; v_call: TRBV20-1; j_call: TRBJ2-1; d_call: TRBD2; clone_size: few
cdr3_aa: CASNPSAISVSYEQYF; cdr3_nt: TGTGCCAGCAATCCATCCGCGATCTCGGTCTCCTACGAGCAGTACTTC; v_call: TRBV6-6; j_call: TRBJ2-7; d_call: NA; clone_size: NA
cdr3_aa: CASSFTDSGTDTQYF; cdr3_nt: TGCGCCAGCAGCTTTACGGACAGTGGCACAGATACGCAGTATTTT; v_call: TRBV5-1; j_call: TRBJ2-3; d_call: NA; clone_size: few
cdr3_aa: CASSLEPRGFTSTDTQYF; cdr3_nt: TGTGCCAGCAGCTTAGAGCCCAGGGGGTTTACTAGCACAGATACGCAGTATTTT; v_call: TRBV11-2; j_call: TRBJ2-3; d_call: TRBD1; clone_size: NA
cdr3_aa: CASSLPSGRALDEQFF; cdr3_nt: TGTGCCAGCAGCTTACCTAGCGGGAGGGCCCTCGATGAGCAGTTCTTC; v_call: TRBV7-2; j_call: TRBJ2-1; d_call: TRBD2; clone_size: few
cdr3_aa: CAISETGQGADEQYF; cdr3_nt: TGTGCCATCAGTGAGACGGGACAGGGTGCCGACGAGCAGTACTTC; v_call: TRBV10-3; j_call: TRBJ2-7; d_call: TRBD1; clone_size: many
cdr3_aa: CASSQNLNTEAFF; cdr3_nt: TGCGCCAGCAGTCAGAACCTGAACACTGAAGCTTTCTTT; v_call: TRBV5-1; j_call: TRBJ1-1; d_call: NA; clone_size: NA
cdr3_aa: CASSPSGTGLAKNIQYF; cdr3_nt: TGTGCCAGCAGCCCGTCTGGGACAGGGTTAGCCAAAAACATTCAGTACTTC; v_call: TRBV7-9; j_call: TRBJ2-4; d_call: TRBD1; clone_size: NA
cdr3_aa: CASSLHYTYNEQFF; cdr3_nt: TGTGCCAGCAGCTTACACTACACCTACAATGAGCAGTTCTTC; v_call: TRBV7-6; j_call: TRBJ2-1; d_call: NA; clone_size: few
cdr3_aa: CASSYFRDSDETQYF; cdr3_nt: TGTGCCAGCAGTTACTTCCGGGACAGCGATGAGACCCAGTACTTC; v_call: TRBV6-2/TRBV6-3; j_call: TRBJ2-5; d_call: TRBD1; clone_size: NA
cdr3_aa: CASSASGAKNIQYF; cdr3_nt: TGTGCCAGCAGTGCTAGCGGAGCCAAAAACATTCAGTACTTC; v_call: TRBV6-2/TRBV6-3; j_call: TRBJ2-4; d_call: TRBD2; clone_size: few
cdr3_aa: CASSYMGDEQYF; cdr3_nt: TGTGCCAGCAGCTATATGGGGGACGAGCAGTACTTC; v_call: TRBV11-2; j_call: TRBJ2-7; d_call: NA; clone_size: many
cdr3_aa: CASRKRTSGGHNEQFF; cdr3_nt: TGTGCCAGCAGAAAGCGGACTAGCGGGGGCCACAATGAGCAGTTCTTC; v_call: TRBV2; j_call: TRBJ2-1; d_call: TRBD2; clone_size: NA
cdr3_aa: CATSPSGNTIYF; cdr3_nt: TGTGCTACGAGCCCGTCTGGAAACACCATATATTTT; v_call: TRBV12-5; j_call: TRBJ1-3; d_call: NA; clone_size: NA